The 29 T cell receptor beta chains in this list originate from one sample, sequenced in a study of T cell responses to AZD1222 COVID-19 vaccine. Using immunoSEQ multiplex PCR, the repertoire was profiled, and TCRdb retains in-frame clones only, with some absent. The table lists approximately 220,000 clones, approximately 94% of them singletons. The sample in question was peripheral blood, obtained on day 0 of MenACWY control vaccination. These receptors were obtained from an adult in good health.

The chain has TRBV7-2 and TRBJ1-2; 7 bases match TRBD1. With V trimmed by 5 bases and J by 3 bases, 9 bases remained unmatched. There are 15 residues in the CDR3. Germline V gene lookup returns CDR1 SGHTA and CDR2 FQGNSA. CDR3 region: CASSPTATGHYGYTF. In nucleotides, the CDR3 is TGTGCCAGCAGCCCCACGGCGACAGGGCACTATGGCTACACCTTC.

The chain uses TRBV2 and TRBJ2-3; 11 nucleotides agree with TRBD2. V shed 6 bases, J shed 2 bases, and the junction held 7 bases outside the gene matches. CDR1 and CDR2 (germline): SNHLY, FYNNEI. There are 16 residues in the CDR3. The CDR3 protein is CASSSSGLAVTDTQYF. CDR3 sequence (DNA): TGTGCCAGCAGCTCATCGGGACTAGCGGTCACAGATACGCAGTATTTT. Complete variable domain (other parts from reference TRBV2 and TRBJ2-3): EPEVTQTPSHQVTQMGQEVILRCVPISNHLYFYWYRQILGQKVEFLVSFYNNEISEKSEIFDDQFSVERPDGSNFTLKIRSTKLEDSAMYFCASSSSGLAVTDTQYFGPGTRLTVL.

This chain uses TRBV9 with TRBJ1-4; no reliable D call. The CDR3 is made up of 17 amino acids. The germline V gene encodes CDR1 SGDLS and CDR2 YYNGEE. V was shortened by 4 bases and J by 0 bases, with 16 bases between the two germline ends. CDR3 in amino acids: CASSPHEHPATNEKLFF. CDR3 coding DNA: TGTGCCAGCAGCCCTCACGAACACCCTGCAACTAATGAAAAACTGTTTTTT. The complete variable domain, with remaining parts taken from reference TRBV9 and TRBJ1-4, reads DSGVTQTPKHLITATGQRVTLRCSPRSGDLSVYWYQQSLDQGLQFLIQYYNGEERAKGNILERFSAQQFPDLHSELNLSSLELGDSALYFCASSPHEHPATNEKLFFGSGTQLSVL.

V usage is TRBV28 and J usage is TRBJ1-1; possible D gene TRBD1, 6 bases. Trimming shortened V by 3 bases and J by 5 bases, and 13 bases separated the two germline ends. The CDR3 covers 14 residues. The germline V gene encodes CDR1 MDHEN and CDR2 SYDVKM. CDR3 region: CASSFRGAVTEAFF. For the CDR3, the DNA is TGTGCCAGCAGTTTCCGGGGGGCTGTAACTGAAGCTTTCTTT.

The chain is built from TRBV6-5 and TRBJ1-2; D unclear. Trimming took off 8 bases at V and 3 bases at J, with 13 bases between the two ends. Germline V lookup: CDR1 MNHEY, CDR2 SVGAGI. The CDR3 is made up of 13 amino acids. The CDR3 protein is CASETTFYYGYTF. CDR3 DNA: TGTGCCAGCGAGACGACGTTCTACTATGGCTACACCTTC.

The chain is built from TRBV9 and TRBJ2-5, with 8 positions matching TRBD2. This CDR3 comprises 19 residues. Trimming removed 3 bases from V and 4 bases from J; junction bases left unmatched: 20. Germline CDR1 SGDLS, CDR2 YYNGEE. This CDR3 reads CASSAGVPSWRGARETQYF. In DNA form, the CDR3 reads TGTGCCAGCAGCGCAGGGGTCCCTAGTTGGCGGGGGGCGAGAGAGACCCAGTACTTC. Using reference TRBV9 and TRBJ2-5 for the parts outside the CDR3, the full variable domain is DSGVTQTPKHLITATGQRVTLRCSPRSGDLSVYWYQQSLDQGLQFLIQYYNGEERAKGNILERFSAQQFPDLHSELNLSSLELGDSALYFCASSAGVPSWRGARETQYFGPGTRLLVL.

V is TRBV27 and J is TRBJ1-1; 9 bases align to TRBD1. V shed 5 bases and J 5 bases; nucleotides not matched to a gene: 6. This CDR3 has 14 amino acids. CDR1 MNHEY and CDR2 SMNVEV come from the germline V gene (reference sequence). The CDR3 here is CASSRTGVRTEAFF. In nucleotides, the CDR3 is TGTGCCAGCAGTCGGACAGGGGTTCGAACTGAAGCTTTCTTT.

DNA for the CDR3: TGTGCCAGCAGTTACGGGACAGCGCGGGCCGGGGAGCTGTTTTTT. It specifies CASSYGTARAGELFF. The chain is built from TRBV6-2 or TRBV6-3 and TRBJ2-2, with 7 positions matching TRBD1. This CDR3 has 15 amino acids. Germline trimming cut 2 bases from V and 6 bases from J; bases unmatched to any gene: 6. Germline V gene lookup returns CDR1 MNHEY and CDR2 SVGEGT.

This rearrangement joins TRBV6-5 to TRBJ1-1; TRBD1 agrees at 7 bases. Trimming cost V 6 bases and J 1 base; bases outside gene matches: 8. CDR3 length equals 15 residues. Germline-derived CDR1 and CDR2 are MNHEY and SVGAGI. The CDR3 coding sequence is TGTGCCAGCAGCATAACAGGGGTTACGAACACTGAAGCTTTCTTT. This encodes CASSITGVTNTEAFF.

J is TRBJ1-6 and V is TRBV6-2 or TRBV6-3; the match to TRBD1 covers 9 bases. Per the germline V gene, CDR1 is MNHEY and CDR2 is SVGEGT. V lost 0 bases and J lost 14; bases outside the gene matches: 2. The CDR3 is made up of 13 amino acids. The CDR3 sequence: CASSYSDRGTLHF. CDR3 DNA sequence: TGTGCCAGCAGTTACTCGGACAGGGGTACCCTCCACTTT.

The chain is built from TRBV3-1 (or the pseudogene TRBV3-2) and TRBJ1-2; D is perhaps TRBD1 (6 bases). This CDR3 contains 14 residues. Germline V gene sequence: CDR1 LGHDT, CDR2 YNNKEL (reference sequence). V lost 2 bases and J 8 bases, leaving 15 bases between the germline ends. The CDR3: CASSQIGQFGGYTF. CDR3 in DNA: TGTGCCAGCAGCCAAATCGGACAGTTTGGGGGCTACACCTTC.

The chain combines TRBV5-1 with TRBJ2-5, with D perhaps TRBD2 (7 bases). Trimming stripped 4 bases from V and 5 bases from J, with 18 bases between. The V gene's germline CDR1 is SGHRS and CDR2 YFSETQ. The CDR3 contains 15 residues. CDR3 amino acids: CASSLNGGGEETQYF. In nucleotides, the CDR3 is TGCGCCAGCAGCCTAAATGGGGGGGGCGAGGAGACCCAGTACTTC.

The chain links TRBV30 to TRBJ2-2; D uncertain. The V gene lost 2 bases and the J gene lost 7 bases, with 14 bases spanning the gap. The CDR3 has 14 residues. CDR1 and CDR2 from the germline V gene are GTSNPN and SVGIG (reference sequence). This chain's CDR3 is CAWSRGPASGELFF. The CDR3 nucleotides are TGTGCCTGGAGTCGTGGGCCGGCCAGCGGGGAGCTGTTTTTT.

The count of this clone is one. The chain carries TRBV6-2 or TRBV6-3 and TRBJ1-1; D uncertain. Germline CDR1 reads MNHEY; CDR2 reads SVGEGT. This CDR3 has 11 residues. The germline V and J ends were trimmed by 5 bases and 5 bases, with 6 bases remaining between them. The CDR3 loop is CASSVGTEAFF. The CDR3 DNA is TGTGCCAGCAGTGTTGGGACTGAAGCTTTCTTT.

The chain combines TRBV6-6 with TRBJ2-7; TRBD2 aligns across 12 bases. Germline V lookup: CDR1 MNHNY, CDR2 SVGAGI (reference sequence). With 6 bases clipped from V and 6 bases from J, the junction kept 9 bases outside the gene matches. This CDR3 region has 15 residues. The CDR3: CASRSPGLAGVEQYF. In DNA, the CDR3 is TGTGCCAGCAGATCGCCGGGACTAGCGGGTGTCGAGCAGTACTTC.

This clone appeared a single time. The chain carries TRBV7-3 and TRBJ1-1; no definite D call. The CDR3 consists of 13 residues. CDR1 SGHTA and CDR2 FQGTGA come from the germline V gene. Between the trimmed V and J ends, which lost 0 bases and 5 bases, there was a span of 7 bases. CDR3 bases: TGTGCCAGCAGCTTAACCCCGGGAACTGAAGCTTTCTTT. Amino acids: CASSLTPGTEAFF.

This rearrangement joins TRBV5-1 to TRBJ2-5; 9 bases line up with TRBD1. CDR1 and CDR2 from the germline V gene are SGHRS and YFSETQ. V lost 4 bases, J lost 4 bases, and 14 bases stayed unmatched. This CDR3 is 17 amino acids long. The CDR3 reads CASSPGTGRTARETQYF. DNA for the CDR3: TGCGCCAGCAGCCCCGGGACAGGGAGGACGGCCAGAGAGACCCAGTACTTC.

This chain joins TRBV7-9 and TRBJ2-4; the D gene is possibly TRBD1 (8 bases). CDR1 SEHNR and CDR2 FQNEAQ come from the germline V gene (reference sequence). The CDR3 totals 15 residues. V shed 0 bases and J shed 10 bases, with 16 bases lying between them. CDR3: CASSLAGGTGSIQYF. DNA of the CDR3: TGTGCCAGCAGCTTAGCGGGAGGGACAGGTTCTATTCAGTACTTC.

The DNA for the CDR3 is TGTGCCATCAGTGACTCAGGGGTAGTTGGAAACACCATATATTTT. Residues: CAISDSGVVGNTIYF. V is TRBV10-3 and J is TRBJ1-3, with D perhaps TRBD1 (6 bases). CDR3 length: 15 amino acids. With 3 bases removed from V and 3 bases from J, the gap between germline ends came to 12 bases. Germline V gene sequence: CDR1 ENHRY, CDR2 SYGVKD.

This chain uses TRBV7-2 with TRBJ1-2; maybe TRBD1 (5 bases). The CDR3 runs to 15 residues. Trimming removed 5 bases from V and 4 bases from J, with 17 bases in between. Germline CDR1 and CDR2: SGHTA and FQGNSA. This chain's CDR3 is CASSPGQGLSYGYTF. DNA for the CDR3: TGTGCCAGCAGCCCCGGCCAGGGCCTAAGCTATGGCTACACCTTC. Complete variable domain (other parts from reference TRBV7-2 and TRBJ1-2): GAGVSQSPSNKVTEKGKDVELRCDPISGHTALYWYRQSLGQGLEFLIYFQGNSAPDKSGLPSDRFSAERTGGSVSTLTIQRTQQEDSAVYLCASSPGQGLSYGYTFGSGTRLTVV.

This chain links TRBV4-1 with TRBJ2-7, with D perhaps TRBD1 (6 bases). Germline CDR1 and CDR2: MGHRA and YSYEKL. Trimming took 3 bases from V and 7 from J, leaving 28 bases between them. The CDR3 length is 18 residues. CDR3 sequence: CASSHLRGAAKGEREQYF. In DNA, the CDR3 is TGCGCCAGCAGCCACCTAAGGGGAGCAGCGAAGGGGGAACGTGAGCAGTACTTC.

This clone was recorded once. This rearrangement joins TRBV2 to TRBJ2-2; 8 bases agree with TRBD1. The V gene end was trimmed by 1 base and the J gene end by 4 bases; junction bases not matched to a gene: 5. CDR3 size: 16 residues. The V gene's germline CDR1 is SNHLY and CDR2 FYNNEI. CDR3 loop: CASSEEGQATTGELFF. The CDR3 DNA sequence: TGTGCCAGCAGTGAAGAGGGACAGGCGACCACCGGGGAGCTGTTTTTT.

The chain couples TRBV6-2 or TRBV6-3 to TRBJ1-3, with no clear D. This CDR3 contains 18 residues. Germline V gene lookup returns CDR1 MNHEY and CDR2 SVGEGT. Trimming removed 0 bases from V and 1 base from J, with 16 bases in between. The chain's CDR3 is CASSYSSSGLLSGNTIYF. The CDR3 nucleotides read TGTGCCAGCAGTTACTCGTCGTCCGGACTGCTTTCTGGAAACACCATATATTTT.

This chain joins TRBV5-1 and TRBJ2-1; D is undetermined. Germline CDR1 is SGHRS and CDR2 is YFSETQ. This CDR3 comprises 12 residues. V lost 0 bases, J lost 9 bases, and 7 bases lay in between. The CDR3, as DNA: TGCGCCAGCAGCTTGGGTCGGACTGAGCAGTTCTTC. Translated: CASSLGRTEQFF.

V usage is TRBV7-2 and J usage is TRBJ2-7; 10 bases line up with TRBD1. After removal of 8 bases from V and 7 bases from J, the junction contained 11 bases not matched to a gene. The CDR3 is 14 amino acids. In germline, CDR1 is SGHTA, CDR2 FQGNSA. CDR3 loop: CASARGTGEGEQYF. The CDR3 DNA reads as TGTGCCAGCGCCCGAGGGACAGGGGAGGGGGAGCAGTACTTC.

The CDR3: CASSGAGRGVNYGYTF. CDR3 sequence (DNA): TGTGCCAGCAGCGGAGCGGGCAGGGGTGTAAACTATGGCTACACCTTC. The chain uses TRBV5-6 and TRBJ1-2, with D maybe TRBD1 (6 bases). V lost 4 bases, J lost 2 bases, and 18 bases lay in between. Looked up from germline, CDR1 is SGHDT and CDR2 is YYEEEE. This CDR3 comprises 16 residues.

A few counts support this clone. V gene TRBV30 combines with J gene TRBJ2-1; 11 bases agree with TRBD1. In germline, CDR1 is GTSNPN, CDR2 SVGIG (reference sequence). With 1 base clipped from V and 7 bases from J, the junction kept 3 bases outside the gene matches. The CDR3 has 14 amino acids. DNA for the CDR3: TGTGCCTGGAGTGACGGACAGGGGGCGAATGAGCAGTTCTTC. This encodes CAWSDGQGANEQFF.

V gene TRBV28 combines with J gene TRBJ2-7; 7 bases are shared with TRBD1. Trimming cost V 5 bases and J 3 bases; bases outside gene matches: 16. The germline gives CDR1 MDHEN, CDR2 SYDVKM. The CDR3 runs 17 residues. This chain's CDR3 is CASSPHGTADLLYEQYF. The CDR3 DNA reads as TGTGCCAGCAGTCCCCACGGGACAGCGGACCTGCTCTACGAGCAGTACTTC. The variable domain in full, with the rest retrieved from reference TRBV28 and TRBJ2-7, is DVKVTQSSRYLVKRTGEKVFLECVQDMDHENMFWYRQDPGLGLRLIYFSYDVKMKEKGDIPEGYSVSREKKERFSLILESASTNQTSMYLCASSPHGTADLLYEQYFGPGTRLTVT.

The gene calls are TRBV6-2 or TRBV6-3 and TRBJ1-5; 10 bases fit TRBD1. The germline CDR1 and CDR2 sequences are MNHEY and SVGEGT. This CDR3 has 18 amino acids. J lost 1 base, V lost 4 bases, and 10 bases had no gene match. The CDR3: CASSFGTGVGLSNQPQHF. The CDR3 region has the DNA TGTGCCAGCAGTTTTGGGACAGGGGTTGGTTTGAGCAATCAGCCCCAGCATTTT.